This T cell receptor beta chain derives from a study of blood T cells in healthy people across ages. Points from the study as a whole: Higher diversity, along with more naive CD4+ cells, distinguished long-lived donors from aged donors. Samples with more naive T cells showed higher observed beta diversity.

Turning to this clonotype: The antigen remains undetermined.

The amount of total RNA extracted per sample was at least 6 micrograms. A second PCR, run for about 7 to 11 cycles, used a sample-barcoded 5' primer plus a J-beta primer mix. Using its own MiXCR run on the 5' RACE reads, TCRdb lists one record per CDR3 protein. The sample includes about 1.4 million distinct CDR3 sequences, roughly 59% seen only once; the top ten take 6.5% to 8%. Germline values: CDR1 SGDLS, CDR2 YYNGEE. The CDR3 runs 14 residues. J was trimmed by 4 bases and V by 3 bases; bases with no gene match: 4. The chain joins TRBV9 to TRBJ1-2; 9 positions match TRBD1. The sequence was collected from a man aged 18 to 35 in good health. Specimen: blood. CDR3 sequence reads: CASSADRGSYGYTF. CDR3 DNA sequence: TGTGCCAGCAGCGCGGACAGGGGCAGCTATGGCTACACCTTC.